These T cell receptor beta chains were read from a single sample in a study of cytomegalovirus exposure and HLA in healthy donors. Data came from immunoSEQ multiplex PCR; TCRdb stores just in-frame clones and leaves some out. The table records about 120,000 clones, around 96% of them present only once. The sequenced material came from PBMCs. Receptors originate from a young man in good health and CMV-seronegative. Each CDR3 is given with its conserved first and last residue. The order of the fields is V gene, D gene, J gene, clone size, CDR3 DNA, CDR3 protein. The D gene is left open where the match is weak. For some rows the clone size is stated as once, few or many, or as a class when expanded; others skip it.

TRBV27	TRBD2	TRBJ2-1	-	TGTGCCAGCAGTTTCGCCGGGACTATGAATGAGCAGTTCTTC	CASSFAGTMNEQFF
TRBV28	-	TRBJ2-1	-	TGTGCCAGCACGATTCCCGGGATCAAAGCCGATGAGCAGTTCTTC	CASTIPGIKADEQFF
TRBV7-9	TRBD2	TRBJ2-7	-	TGTGCCAGCAGCTCCGGGACTAGCGGGATCCTGTCCCCCTTCTACGAGCAGTACTTC	CASSSGTSGILSPFYEQYF
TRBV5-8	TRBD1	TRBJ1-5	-	TGTGCCAGCAGGACCCAGGGGGCGGTGGGTCAGCCCCAGCATTTT	CASRTQGAVGQPQHF
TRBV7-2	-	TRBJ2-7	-	TGTGCCAGCAGCTCCGACTGGCCGAGAGAGCAGTACTTC	CASSSDWPREQYF
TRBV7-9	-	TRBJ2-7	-	TGTGCCAGCAGCTTAGCAGGGGACGAGCAGTACTTC	CASSLAGDEQYF
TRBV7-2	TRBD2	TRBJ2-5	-	TGTGCCAGCAGCGGCAGCGGGATGGGTTCAGAGACCCAGTACTTC	CASSGSGMGSETQYF
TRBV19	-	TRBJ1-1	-	TGTGCCAGTAGTATGCGGGGGAGGAACACTGAAGCTTTCTTT	CASSMRGRNTEAFF
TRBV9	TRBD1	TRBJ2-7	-	TGTGCCAGCAGCGACGGGCCCCAGGGGGACGAGCAGTACTTC	CASSDGPQGDEQYF
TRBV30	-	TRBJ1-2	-	TGTGCCTGGAGTAAGTTGTCGGGGGAAGATAAGTACACCTTC	CAWSKLSGEDKYTF
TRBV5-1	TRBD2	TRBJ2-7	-	TGCGCCAGCAGTCGGTCCAGCGGGGAAAGGGAGCAGTACTTC	CASSRSSGEREQYF
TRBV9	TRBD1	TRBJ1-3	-	TGTGCCAGCAGCCCGGGACAGCTCTCTGGAAACACCATATATTTT	CASSPGQLSGNTIYF
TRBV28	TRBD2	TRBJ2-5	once	TGTGCCAGCAGGGGACTAGCGGGAGGAGGGGAGACCCAGTACTTC	CASRGLAGGGETQYF
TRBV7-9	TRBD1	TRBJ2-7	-	TGTGCCAGCAGCTCCCGGGACAGGCTGTTCTACGAGCAGTACTTC	CASSSRDRLFYEQYF
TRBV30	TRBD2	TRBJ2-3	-	TGTGCCTGGGGCCGGCTAGCGGGAGGCACAGATACGCAGTATTTT	CAWGRLAGGTDTQYF
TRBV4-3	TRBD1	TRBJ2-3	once	TGCGCCAGCAGCCAAGATCAAGGACAGGGCCCAGATACGCAGTATTTT	CASSQDQGQGPDTQYF
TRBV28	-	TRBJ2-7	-	TGTGCCAGCAGGGCAGGGGTGGCGCCCCACGAGCAGTACTTC	CASRAGVAPHEQYF
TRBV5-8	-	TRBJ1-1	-	TGTGCCAGCAGCGCCGGACGGGGATGGGGTGAAGCTTTCTTT	CASSAGRGWGEAFF
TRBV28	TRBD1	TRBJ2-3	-	TGTGCCAGCAGTTATTGGACAGGTATAGACACAGATACGCAGTATTTT	CASSYWTGIDTDTQYF
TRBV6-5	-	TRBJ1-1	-	TGTGCCAGCAGTTACGGGGGCAGGGCGAACACTGAAGCTTTCTTT	CASSYGGRANTEAFF
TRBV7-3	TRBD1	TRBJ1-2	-	TGTGCCAGCAGCCAAGGGACAGCTTTTGGCTACACCTTC	CASSQGTAFGYTF
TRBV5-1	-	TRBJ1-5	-	TGCGCCAGCAGCTTGGGACACCCAAACCAGCCCCAGCATTTT	CASSLGHPNQPQHF
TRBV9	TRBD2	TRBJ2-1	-	TGTGCCAGCAGCCCCTCCGGGACTAGCGAGTTCTTC	CASSPSGTSEFF
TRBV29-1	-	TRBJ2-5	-	TGCAGCGTTGACGGAAGGCAGGGCCTTTACCAAGAGACCCAGTACTTC	CSVDGRQGLYQETQYF
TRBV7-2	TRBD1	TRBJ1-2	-	TGTGCCAGCAGCTTAGACAGGGGGCAGGCTGGCTACACCTTC	CASSLDRGQAGYTF
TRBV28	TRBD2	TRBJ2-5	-	TGTGCCAGCAGTCCCTACACTGGACTAGCGGGAGTTGGAGAGACCCAGTACTTC	CASSPYTGLAGVGETQYF
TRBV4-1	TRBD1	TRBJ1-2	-	TGCGCCAGCAGCCAACCCGATCAGGGGGATGTAAACTATGGCTACACCTTC	CASSQPDQGDVNYGYTF
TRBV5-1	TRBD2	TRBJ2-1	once	TGCGCCAGCAGCTTGAACGGGAGGGCACTTGAGCAGTTCTTC	CASSLNGRALEQFF
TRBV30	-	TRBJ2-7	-	TGTGCCTCCGGGGGTCCGTTCTACGAGCAGTACTTC	CASGGPFYEQYF
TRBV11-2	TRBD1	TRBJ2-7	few	TGTGCCAGCAGCGAGGGGACAGGGGACGAGCAGTACTTC	CASSEGTGDEQYF
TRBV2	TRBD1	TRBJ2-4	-	TGTGCCAGCAGTGAGCAGTTGGGACAGCTAGCCAAAAACATTCAGTACTTC	CASSEQLGQLAKNIQYF
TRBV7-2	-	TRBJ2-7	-	TGTGCCAGCAGCTTTGCAGCGAACTACGAGCAGTACTTC	CASSFAANYEQYF
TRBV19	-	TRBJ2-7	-	TGTGCCAGTGCCCCGGGACTGGGCTCCTACGAGCAGTACTTC	CASAPGLGSYEQYF
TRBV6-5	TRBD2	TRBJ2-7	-	TGTGCCAGCGGACGGGAGGGGTTCTACGAGCAGTACTTC	CASGREGFYEQYF
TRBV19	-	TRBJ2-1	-	TGTGCCACCGCGAACACCTGGGGCGATGAGCAGTTCTTC	CATANTWGDEQFF
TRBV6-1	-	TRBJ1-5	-	TGTGCCAGCAGTGCCCCCGGGAGGAATCAGCCCCAGCATTTT	CASSAPGRNQPQHF
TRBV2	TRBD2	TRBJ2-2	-	TGTGCCAGCAGTGGTTTAGCGGGAGGGCTTGATGACACCGGGGAGCTGTTTTTT	CASSGLAGGLDDTGELFF
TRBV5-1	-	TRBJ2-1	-	TGCGCCAGCAGCTTGGCCGCGGCGGGTGAGCAGTTCTTC	CASSLAAAGEQFF
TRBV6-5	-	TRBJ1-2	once	TGTGCCAGCAGTCCGGAGGGTCACTATGGCTACACCTTC	CASSPEGHYGYTF
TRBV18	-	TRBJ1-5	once	TGTGCCAGCTCACTGAGGCAGGCCTTAGGGGCGAATCAGCCCCAGCATTTT	CASSLRQALGANQPQHF
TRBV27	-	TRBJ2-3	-	TGTGCCAGCACCTCGACTAGTCATAGCACAGATACGCAGTATTTT	CASTSTSHSTDTQYF